These 2 T cell receptor beta chains originate from one sample sequenced in a study of cytomegalovirus exposure and HLA in healthy donors. Researchers ran the PCR with 60 Vbeta and 13 Jbeta primers. Using immunoSEQ multiplex PCR, the repertoire was profiled, and TCRdb retains in-frame clones only, with some absent. The sample consists of about 140,000 clones, around two thirds of them appearing once. Sequencing was done on a sample of PBMCs. Receptors originate from a male donor in good health and CMV-seronegative.

V gene TRBV5-1 combines with J gene TRBJ2-3, with 8 bases lining up with TRBD2. With V trimmed by 0 bases and J by 5 bases, 8 bases remained unmatched. CDR1 and CDR2 (germline): SGHRS, YFSETQ. The CDR3 length is 16 residues. The CDR3 sequence: CASSLEGSGAIDTQYF. CDR3 sequence (DNA): TGCGCCAGCAGCTTGGAAGGTAGCGGGGCCATAGATACGCAGTATTTT. Supplemented by reference TRBV5-1 and TRBJ2-3, the full variable domain reads KAGVTQTPRYLIKTRGQQVTLSCSPISGHRSVSWYQQTPGQGLQFLFEYFSETQRNKGNFPGRFSGRQFSNSRSEMNVSTLELGDSALYLCASSLEGSGAIDTQYFGPGTRLTVL.

This clone has just a few counts. The chain combines TRBV6-5 with TRBJ2-7; 7 nucleotides match TRBD1. Unmatched junction bases numbered 12, after V lost 6 bases and J lost 4 bases. This CDR3 has 15 amino acids. Germline CDR1 is MNHEY and CDR2 is SVGAGI. CDR3 DNA sequence: TGTGCCAGCAGACCCCGGAAGGGGGCGTTATACGAGCAGTACTTC. Translation: CASRPRKGALYEQYF.